What follows are 29 T cell receptor beta chains derived from one specimen sequenced in a study of identical twins. Using its own MiXCR run on the 5' RACE reads, TCRdb lists one record per CDR3 protein. The sample has approximately 300,000 distinct CDR3 sequences; roughly 9.8% are singletons. The same data also went into a second study, on yellow fever vaccine responses in identical twins.

Sequences were obtained from CD8+ T cells sorted from blood. The receptors were gathered from a woman aged 18-29 years in good health.

This clonotype was counted many times. The rearrangement links TRBV7-8 to TRBJ2-1, with 7 bases fitting TRBD2. Germline trimming cut 2 bases from V and 0 bases from J; bases unmatched to any gene: 7. Germline CDR1 SGHVS, CDR2 FQNEAQ. The CDR3 runs to 17 residues. The CDR3 DNA reads TGTGCCAGCAGCTTAAGGCTAGCGGCAAACTCCTACAATGAGCAGTTCTTC. Translating gives CASSLRLAANSYNEQFF.

This clonotype was seen a handful of times. This chain joins TRBV3-1 and TRBJ2-3; 8 nucleotides line up with TRBD2. The length of the CDR3 is 17 residues. Unmatched junction bases numbered 12, after V lost 3 bases and J lost 4 bases. CDR1 is LGHDT and CDR2 is YNNKEL in the germline V gene (reference sequence). CDR3 sequence (DNA): TGTGCCAGCAGCCAGGTACCGGGACTAGGTGACGCAGATACGCAGTATTTT. This translates into CASSQVPGLGDADTQYF.

This clonotype was found many times. This chain connects TRBV20-1 to TRBJ1-6; D is unclear. CDR3 length: 17 residues. Germline lookup yields CDR1 DFQATT and CDR2 SNEGSKA (reference sequence). The V gene lost 5 bases and the J gene lost 0 bases, with 17 bases spanning the gap. CDR3 in DNA: TGCAGTGCTCAGGACTGGGAGCGAAGCTCCTATAATTCACCCCTCCACTTT. Protein: CSAQDWERSSYNSPLHF.

This clonotype was counted a few times. The chain recombines TRBV11-2 with TRBJ2-1, with unresolved D. The germline gives CDR1 SGHAT, CDR2 FQNNGV. Trimming cost V 3 bases and J 9 bases, with 12 bases left between them. The CDR3 spans 13 residues. The CDR3 is CASSFPPGAEQFF. The CDR3 DNA follows: TGTGCCAGCAGCTTCCCTCCCGGCGCTGAGCAGTTCTTC. The whole variable domain, filled in from reference TRBV11-2 and TRBJ2-1, reads EAGVAQSPRYKIIEKRQSVAFWCNPISGHATLYWYQQILGQGPKLLIQFQNNGVVDDSQLPKDRFSAERLKGVDSTLKIQPAKLEDSAVYLCASSFPPGAEQFFGPGTRLTVL.

The chain carries TRBV20-1 and TRBJ2-5, with D perhaps being TRBD1 or TRBD2 (5 bases each). CDR3 length: 17 amino acids. Germline-derived CDR1 and CDR2 are DFQATT and SNEGSKA (reference sequence). DNA of the CDR3: TGCTGCGCTAGATCCCCAGGGCCCGCGGGTCCCCAAGAGACCCAGTACTTC. Its protein is CCARSPGPAGPQETQYF.

Notes on this clonotype: A much larger clone differs from this one at a single base, so this may be a read error. The CDR3 region is CASSPRNSSTDTQYF. CDR3 nucleotides: TGTGCCAGCAGCCCACGGAACTCTAGCACAGATACGCAGTATTTT. The V call is TRBV7-6, the J call TRBJ2-3, with no clear D. The germline CDR1 and CDR2 sequences are SGHVS and FNYEAQ. V was shortened by 5 bases and J by 0 bases, with 12 bases between the two germline ends. This CDR3 region has 15 residues.

The V and J genes are TRBV5-5 and TRBJ2-1; TRBD2 matches 11 bases. There are 12 residues in the CDR3. Germline CDR1 SGHKS, CDR2 YYEKEE (reference sequence). V lost 10 bases to trimming and J lost 7 bases; unmatched junction nucleotides: 4. CDR3 sequence: CASRTSGNEQFF. The CDR3 DNA is TGTGCCTCTCGGACTAGCGGGAATGAGCAGTTCTTC.

This clonotype was found a few times. The chain carries TRBV2 and TRBJ2-1, with D possibly called TRBD1 or TRBD2 (5 bases each). From germline, CDR1 is SNHLY and CDR2 FYNNEI. With 5 bases removed from V and 9 bases from J, the gap between germline ends came to 23 bases. This CDR3 is built from 16 residues. The CDR3 DNA follows: TGTGCCAGCAGTTTTGCTCAGGGAGCTCCTACCCCTGAGCAGTTCTTC. This translates into CASSFAQGAPTPEQFF.

The genes are TRBV15 and TRBJ2-1; maybe TRBD2 (7 bases). The germline CDR1 and CDR2 sequences are LNHNV and YYDKDF (reference sequence). V shed 5 bases and J shed 3 bases, with 32 bases lying between them. The CDR3 is 21 amino acids. Written as DNA, the CDR3 is TGTGCCACCAGCCAAGGGGGGGAGACAGCCCCCCTCTCCAGGAGCTACAATGAGCAGTTCTTC. Translated: CATSQGGETAPLSRSYNEQFF.

The rearrangement joins TRBV27 to TRBJ2-7, with 13 bases matching TRBD2. From germline, CDR1 is MNHEY and CDR2 SMNVEV (reference sequence). The J segment lost 2 bases and the V segment lost 10 bases, leaving 8 bases of the junction unmatched. CDR3 length: 15 amino acids. The CDR3 sequence: CATKWTSGRTYEQYF. CDR3 bases: TGTGCCACCAAGTGGACTAGCGGGAGAACCTACGAGCAGTACTTC.

The sample holds a few counts of this clonotype. The chain uses TRBV30 and TRBJ2-7; tentatively, D is TRBD1 (6 bases). The CDR3 length is 12 residues. The germline V and J ends were trimmed by 1 base and 2 bases, with 6 bases remaining between them. CDR1 is GTSNPN, CDR2 SVGIG, per germline (reference sequence). The CDR3 reads CAWSGTAYEQYF. In DNA, the CDR3 is TGTGCCTGGAGTGGGACAGCCTACGAGCAGTACTTC.

The rearrangement joins TRBV28 to TRBJ2-7; tentative D call: TRBD2 (5 bases). The CDR3 has 16 residues. Trimming cost V 6 bases and J 3 bases, with 21 bases left between them. The germline gives CDR1 MDHEN, CDR2 SYDVKM. The CDR3 loop is CASSSPLAKVLYEQYF. The CDR3 nucleotides are TGTGCCAGCAGCTCTCCTCTAGCTAAGGTCCTCTACGAGCAGTACTTC.

The chain carries TRBV9 and TRBJ2-7; maybe TRBD1 (5 bases). V lost 2 bases, J lost 0 bases, and 9 bases lay in between. The CDR3 length is 14 residues. Germline values: CDR1 SGDLS, CDR2 YYNGEE. The CDR3 sequence: CASSVQGFSYEQYF. The CDR3, as DNA: TGTGCCAGCAGCGTCCAGGGTTTCTCCTACGAGCAGTACTTC.

V is TRBV12-3 or TRBV12-4 and J is TRBJ2-1; tentative D call: TRBD2 (6 bases). Trimming removed 1 base at V and 8 bases at J, with 18 bases between. The CDR3 spans 16 residues. CDR3 coding DNA: TGTGCCAGCAGTTTAGGCCCTATGATGGGGGGAGATGAGCAGTTCTTC. Translating gives CASSLGPMMGGDEQFF.

The chain couples TRBV4-3 to TRBJ2-7; D may be TRBD1 (6 bases). The germline V gene has CDR1 LGHNA and CDR2 YSLEER. The CDR3 has 18 amino acids. V was shortened by 0 bases and J by 0 bases, with 18 bases between the two germline ends. As DNA, the CDR3 is TGCGCCAGCAGCCAAGACGGGTACAGGGAAGAGACCTCCTACGAGCAGTACTTC. This codes for CASSQDGYREETSYEQYF.

This clonotype was seen at least ten times. V is TRBV25-1 and J is TRBJ1-2; TRBD1 might be the D (5 bases). The V end lost 3 bases, the J end lost 7 bases, and 12 bases lay between the germline ends. Germline CDR1 is MGHDK and CDR2 is SYGVNS. The CDR3 consists of 13 residues. The CDR3 DNA follows: TGTGCCAGCAGTGACCCAGGGCTCTCTGGCTACACCTTC. As protein: CASSDPGLSGYTF.

A few counts support this clonotype. The chain joins TRBV2 to TRBJ2-1; TRBD1 is a possible D gene (6 bases). Trimming stripped 3 bases from V and 8 bases from J, with 17 bases between. The germline gives CDR1 SNHLY, CDR2 FYNNEI. There are 15 residues in the CDR3. CDR3 in DNA: TGTGCCAGCAGTGACCCTCCGAAACAGGGCGATGAGCAGTTCTTC. Translated, it gives CASSDPPKQGDEQFF.

This clonotype was counted many times. The V and J genes are TRBV3-1 and TRBJ2-7, with D possibly being TRBD1 or TRBD2 (5 bases each). The CDR3 length is 14 residues. The germline gives CDR1 LGHDT, CDR2 YNNKEL (reference sequence). Deletions cut 4 bases from V and 3 bases from J, with 13 bases between. This CDR3 is CASSLLLGDYEQYF. In nucleotides, the CDR3 is TGTGCCAGCAGCCTATTGTTGGGGGACTACGAGCAGTACTTC.

For this clonotype: Germline and junction disagree at one end, which may indicate a read error. CDR3 residues: CARSLEGREISSSYNEQFF. The CDR3 DNA is TGTGCCCGCAGCTTAGAGGGCAGGGAAATCTCAAGCTCCTACAATGAGCAGTTCTTC. The chain recombines TRBV12-3 or TRBV12-4 with TRBJ2-1; D tentatively reads TRBD1 or TRBD2 (5 bases each). This CDR3 spans 19 amino acids.

Only a few counts were recorded for this clonotype. This chain connects TRBV5-1 to TRBJ2-3; no clear D. The CDR3 has 16 residues. V lost 4 bases and J 2 bases, leaving 17 bases between the germline ends. The germline V gene has CDR1 SGHRS and CDR2 YFSETQ. CDR3 amino acids: CASSQGHWISTDTQYF. DNA of the CDR3: TGCGCCAGCAGCCAAGGCCATTGGATTTCCACAGATACGCAGTATTTT.

This clonotype was seen a handful of times. The chain uses TRBV6-2 or TRBV6-3 and TRBJ2-3, with a weak D call TRBD2 (6 bases). The CDR3 has 18 amino acids. The germline gives CDR1 MNHEY, CDR2 SVGEGT. Trimming cost V 0 bases and J 8 bases, with 24 bases left between them. The CDR3 nucleotides are TGTGCCAGCAGTTACTCCTTACTAGCCCAGGAGGAGCGCGGTACGCAGTATTTT. Protein product: CASSYSLLAQEERGTQYF.

The CDR3 nucleotides read TGTGCCAGCAGTGAGGATGGCCTGACAGGGGATATCACAGATACGCAGTATTTT. It specifies CASSEDGLTGDITDTQYF. The chain employs TRBV2 and TRBJ2-3; 8 bases are a match to TRBD1. The CDR3 contains 18 residues. Trimming cost V 3 bases and J 2 bases; bases outside gene matches: 13. The V gene's germline CDR1 is SNHLY and CDR2 FYNNEI.

This clonotype was detected ten times or more. The genes are TRBV25-1 and TRBJ2-5; 8 positions match TRBD1. The CDR3 runs to 15 residues. V trimming: 5 bases; J trimming: 5 bases; junction bases outside the gene matches: 10. Per the germline V gene, CDR1 is MGHDK and CDR2 is SYGVNS. This chain's CDR3 is CASSTRTGFFETQYF. CDR3 coding DNA: TGTGCCAGCAGTACAAGGACAGGGTTTTTCGAGACCCAGTACTTC.

This rearrangement joins TRBV2 to TRBJ2-3, with 8 nucleotides matching TRBD1. The CDR3 runs to 14 residues. The trim removed 6 bases at V and 2 bases at J, leaving 4 bases unmatched. Per germline, CDR1 SNHLY and CDR2 FYNNEI. The CDR3: CASSGQGFTDTQYF. The CDR3 coding sequence is TGTGCCAGCAGCGGACAGGGCTTCACAGATACGCAGTATTTT.

In this sample, this clonotype turned up a few times. V and J are TRBV7-2 and TRBJ2-1; 15 nucleotides agree with TRBD2. With V trimmed by 0 bases and J by 7 bases, 7 bases remained unmatched. Germline CDR1 is SGHTA and CDR2 is FQGNSA. The CDR3 has 18 residues. For the CDR3, the DNA is TGTGCCAGCAGCTTAGCCGGACTAGCGGGAGGGCCAGGAAATGAGCAGTTCTTC. Residues: CASSLAGLAGGPGNEQFF.

This clonotype was detected a few times. The chain carries TRBV4-3 and TRBJ2-5; no firm D call. The CDR3 has 15 residues. CDR1 LGHNA and CDR2 YSLEER come from the germline V gene. The V gene lost 0 bases and the J gene lost 2 bases, with 10 bases spanning the gap. CDR3 sequence reads: CASSQDGPSQETQYF. The CDR3 DNA is TGCGCCAGCAGCCAAGATGGCCCGTCTCAAGAGACCCAGTACTTC.

This clonotype was observed at least ten times. The rearrangement links TRBV4-1 to TRBJ2-2; D remains unclear. Germline loops: CDR1 MGHRA, CDR2 YSYEKL. The CDR3 extends over 12 amino acids. Trimming pared 4 bases from V and 6 bases from J, leaving 6 bases between. The CDR3 sequence is CASSRGSGELFF. The CDR3 DNA sequence: TGCGCCAGCAGCCGCGGATCCGGGGAGCTGTTTTTT.

The V call is TRBV29-1, the J call TRBJ2-1, with 10 bases aligning to TRBD2. The germline CDR1 and CDR2 sequences are SQVTM and ANQGSEA. Germline trimming cut 4 bases from V and 8 bases from J; bases unmatched to any gene: 11. This CDR3 region has 15 residues. The CDR3: CSVVVGSGRIDEQFF. The CDR3 region has the DNA TGCAGCGTTGTAGTGGGTAGCGGGAGGATCGATGAGCAGTTCTTC.

This clonotype was seen only a few times. V usage is TRBV20-1 and J usage is TRBJ2-2; TRBD1 might be the D (6 bases). Trimming shortened V by 5 bases and J by 0 bases, and 10 bases separated the two germline ends. Germline CDR1 is DFQATT and CDR2 is SNEGSKA (reference sequence). The CDR3 loop spans 14 amino acids. CDR3 sequence reads: CSAWDTSNTGELFF. The CDR3 nucleotides read TGCAGTGCTTGGGACACATCGAACACCGGGGAGCTGTTTTTT.